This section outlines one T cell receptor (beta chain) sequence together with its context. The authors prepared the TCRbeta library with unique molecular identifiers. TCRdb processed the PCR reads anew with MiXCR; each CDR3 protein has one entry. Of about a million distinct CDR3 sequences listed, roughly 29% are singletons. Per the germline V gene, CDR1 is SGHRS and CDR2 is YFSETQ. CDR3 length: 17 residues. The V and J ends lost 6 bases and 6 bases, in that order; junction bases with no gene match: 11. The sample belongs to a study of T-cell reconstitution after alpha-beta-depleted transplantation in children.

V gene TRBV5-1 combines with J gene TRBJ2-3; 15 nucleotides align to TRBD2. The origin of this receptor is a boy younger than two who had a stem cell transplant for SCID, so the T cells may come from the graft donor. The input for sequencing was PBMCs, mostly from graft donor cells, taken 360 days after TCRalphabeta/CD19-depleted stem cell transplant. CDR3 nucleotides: TGCGCCAGCAAGGACCGCTTCGGACTAGCGGGGGGGGATACGCAGTATTTT. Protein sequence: CASKDRFGLAGGDTQYF.